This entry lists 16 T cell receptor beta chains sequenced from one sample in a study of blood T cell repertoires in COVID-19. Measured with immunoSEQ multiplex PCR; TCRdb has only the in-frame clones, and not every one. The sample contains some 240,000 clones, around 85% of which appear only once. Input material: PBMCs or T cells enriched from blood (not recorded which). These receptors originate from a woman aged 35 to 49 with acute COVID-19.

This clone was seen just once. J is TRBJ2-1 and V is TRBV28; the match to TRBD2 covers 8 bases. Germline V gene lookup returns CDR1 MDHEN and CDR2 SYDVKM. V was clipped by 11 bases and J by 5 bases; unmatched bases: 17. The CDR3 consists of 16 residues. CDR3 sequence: CAASPGGRYKNNEQFF. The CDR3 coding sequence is TGTGCCGCGTCCCCTGGCGGGAGGTATAAGAACAATGAGCAGTTCTTC.

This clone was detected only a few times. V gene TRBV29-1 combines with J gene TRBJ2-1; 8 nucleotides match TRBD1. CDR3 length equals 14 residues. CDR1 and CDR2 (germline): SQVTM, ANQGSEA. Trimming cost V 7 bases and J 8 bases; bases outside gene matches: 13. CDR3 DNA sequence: TGCAGCGGCTCCCAGGGGGCGCCAATCGATGAGCAGTTCTTC. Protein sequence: CSGSQGAPIDEQFF.

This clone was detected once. In DNA, the CDR3 is TGTGCCTGGAGTCCGGTGAATCAGCCCCAGCATTTT. This codes for CAWSPVNQPQHF. This chain joins TRBV30 and TRBJ1-5; the D is unclear. V shed 2 bases and J shed 4 bases, with 6 bases lying between them. CDR1 and CDR2 (germline): GTSNPN, SVGIG (reference sequence). The CDR3 runs to 12 residues.

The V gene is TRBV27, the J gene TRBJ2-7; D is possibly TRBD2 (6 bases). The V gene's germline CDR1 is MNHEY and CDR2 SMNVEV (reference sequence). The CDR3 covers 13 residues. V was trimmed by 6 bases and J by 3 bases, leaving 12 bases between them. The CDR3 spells CASSPGTRYEQYF. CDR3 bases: TGTGCCAGCAGCCCCGGGACTCGCTACGAGCAGTACTTC.

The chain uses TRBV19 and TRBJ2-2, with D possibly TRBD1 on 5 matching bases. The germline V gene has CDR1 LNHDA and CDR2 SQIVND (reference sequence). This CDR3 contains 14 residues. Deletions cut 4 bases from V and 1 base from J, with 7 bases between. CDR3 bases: TGTGCCAGTAGTACTGGACAGAACACCGGGGAGCTGTTTTTT. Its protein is CASSTGQNTGELFF.

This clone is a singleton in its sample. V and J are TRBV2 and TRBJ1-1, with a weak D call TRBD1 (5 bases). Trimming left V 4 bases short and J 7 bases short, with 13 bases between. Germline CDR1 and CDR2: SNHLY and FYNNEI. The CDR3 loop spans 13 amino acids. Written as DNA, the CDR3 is TGTGCCAGCAGTGTGGGCGTTAGGGGTGAAGCTTTCTTT. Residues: CASSVGVRGEAFF. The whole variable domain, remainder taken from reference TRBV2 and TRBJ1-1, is EPEVTQTPSHQVTQMGQEVILRCVPISNHLYFYWYRQILGQKVEFLVSFYNNEISEKSEIFDDQFSVERPDGSNFTLKIRSTKLEDSAMYFCASSVGVRGEAFFGQGTRLTVV.

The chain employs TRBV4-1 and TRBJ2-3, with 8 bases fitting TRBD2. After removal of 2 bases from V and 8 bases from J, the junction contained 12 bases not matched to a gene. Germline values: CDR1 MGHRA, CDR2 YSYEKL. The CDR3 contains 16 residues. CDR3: CASSQPPNSGKGTQYF. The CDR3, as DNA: TGCGCCAGCAGCCAACCCCCGAATAGCGGGAAGGGTACGCAGTATTTT.

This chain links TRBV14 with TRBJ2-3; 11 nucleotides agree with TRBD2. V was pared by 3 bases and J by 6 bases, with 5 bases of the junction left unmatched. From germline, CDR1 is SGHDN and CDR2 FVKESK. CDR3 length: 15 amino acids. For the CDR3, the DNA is TGTGCCAGCAGCCAGTATAGCGGGAGGGGCGATACGCAGTATTTT. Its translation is CASSQYSGRGDTQYF.

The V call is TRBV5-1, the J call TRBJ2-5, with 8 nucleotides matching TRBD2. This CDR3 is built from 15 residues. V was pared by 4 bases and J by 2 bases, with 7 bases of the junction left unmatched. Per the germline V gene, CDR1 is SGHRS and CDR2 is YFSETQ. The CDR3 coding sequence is TGCGCCAGCAGCCTGGGACTAGGGGAACAAGAGACCCAGTACTTC. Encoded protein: CASSLGLGEQETQYF.

The CDR3 sequence is CASSRVGGGGYGYTF. In DNA form, the CDR3 reads TGTGCCAGCAGCCGAGTGGGGGGAGGTGGCTATGGCTACACCTTC. V usage is TRBV14 and J usage is TRBJ1-2; weak D call: TRBD1 (5 bases). Germline V gene data show CDR1 as SGHDN and CDR2 as FVKESK. The V end lost 4 bases, the J end lost 4 bases, and 16 bases lay between the germline ends. The CDR3 is 15 residues long.

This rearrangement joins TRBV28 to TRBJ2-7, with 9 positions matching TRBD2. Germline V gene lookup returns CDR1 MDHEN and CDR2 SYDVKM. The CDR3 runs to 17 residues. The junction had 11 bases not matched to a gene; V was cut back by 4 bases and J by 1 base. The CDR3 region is CASSSQFSGSGSYEQYF. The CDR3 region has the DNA TGTGCCAGCAGTTCACAATTTAGCGGGAGTGGGTCCTACGAGCAGTACTTC.

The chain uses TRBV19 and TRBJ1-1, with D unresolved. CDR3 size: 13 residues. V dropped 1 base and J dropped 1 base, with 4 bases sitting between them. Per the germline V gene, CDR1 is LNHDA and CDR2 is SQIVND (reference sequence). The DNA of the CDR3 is TGTGCCAGTAGTATAGTCAAGAACACTGAAGCTTTCTTT. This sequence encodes CASSIVKNTEAFF. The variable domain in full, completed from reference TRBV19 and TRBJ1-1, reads DGGITQSPKYLFRKEGQNVTLSCEQNLNHDAMYWYRQDPGQGLRLIYYSQIVNDFQKGDIAEGYSVSREKKESFPLTVTSAQKNPTAFYLCASSIVKNTEAFFGQGTRLTVV.

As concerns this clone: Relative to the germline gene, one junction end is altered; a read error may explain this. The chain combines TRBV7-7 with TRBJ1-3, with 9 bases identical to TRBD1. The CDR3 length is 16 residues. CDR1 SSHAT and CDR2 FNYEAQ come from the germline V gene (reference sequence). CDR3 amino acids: CASSPGTGTAGNTIYF. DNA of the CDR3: TGTGCTAGCAGCCCCGGGACAGGGACCGCTGGAAACACCATATATTTT.

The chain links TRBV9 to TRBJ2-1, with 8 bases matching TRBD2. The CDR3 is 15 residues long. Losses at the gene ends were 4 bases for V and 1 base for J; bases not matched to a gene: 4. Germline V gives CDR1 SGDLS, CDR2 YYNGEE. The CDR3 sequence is CASSKSGSSYNEQFF. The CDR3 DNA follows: TGTGCCAGCAGCAAGAGCGGGAGTTCCTACAATGAGCAGTTCTTC.

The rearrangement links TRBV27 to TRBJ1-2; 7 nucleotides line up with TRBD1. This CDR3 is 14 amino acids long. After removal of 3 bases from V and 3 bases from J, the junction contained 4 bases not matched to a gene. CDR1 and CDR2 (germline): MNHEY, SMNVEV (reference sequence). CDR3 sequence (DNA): TGTGCCAGCAGTTTCCGACAGGGTGACTATGGCTACACCTTC. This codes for CASSFRQGDYGYTF.

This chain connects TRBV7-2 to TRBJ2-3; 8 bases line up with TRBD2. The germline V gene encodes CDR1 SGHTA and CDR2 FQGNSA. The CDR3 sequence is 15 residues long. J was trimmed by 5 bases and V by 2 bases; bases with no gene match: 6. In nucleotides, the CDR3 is TGTGCCAGCAGCTTAAGCGGGAGTAGTCAAGATACGCAGTATTTT. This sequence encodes CASSLSGSSQDTQYF.